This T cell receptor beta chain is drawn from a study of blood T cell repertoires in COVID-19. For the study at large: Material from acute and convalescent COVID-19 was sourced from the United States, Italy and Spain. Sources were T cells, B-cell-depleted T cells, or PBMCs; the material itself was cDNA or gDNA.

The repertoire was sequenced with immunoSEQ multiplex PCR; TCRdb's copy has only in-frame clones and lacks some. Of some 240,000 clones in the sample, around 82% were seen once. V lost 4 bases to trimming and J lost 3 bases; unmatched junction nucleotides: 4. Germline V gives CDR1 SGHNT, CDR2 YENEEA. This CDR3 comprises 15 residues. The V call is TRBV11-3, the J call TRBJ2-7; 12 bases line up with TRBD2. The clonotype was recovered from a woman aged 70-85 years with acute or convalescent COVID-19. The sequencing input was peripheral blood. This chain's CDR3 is CASSSLAGGIYEQYF. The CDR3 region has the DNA TGTGCCAGCAGCTCGCTAGCGGGGGGGATCTACGAGCAGTACTTC.